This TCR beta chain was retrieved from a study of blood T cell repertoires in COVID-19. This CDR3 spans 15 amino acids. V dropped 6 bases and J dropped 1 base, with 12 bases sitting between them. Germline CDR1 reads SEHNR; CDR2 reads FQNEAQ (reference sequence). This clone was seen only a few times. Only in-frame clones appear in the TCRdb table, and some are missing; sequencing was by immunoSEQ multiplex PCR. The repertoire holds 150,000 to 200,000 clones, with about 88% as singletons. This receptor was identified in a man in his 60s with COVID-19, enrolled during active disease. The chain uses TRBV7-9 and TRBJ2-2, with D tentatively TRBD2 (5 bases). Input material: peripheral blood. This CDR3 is CASRALGLNTGELFF. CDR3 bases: TGTGCCAGCAGGGCATTAGGACTGAACACCGGGGAGCTGTTTTTT.